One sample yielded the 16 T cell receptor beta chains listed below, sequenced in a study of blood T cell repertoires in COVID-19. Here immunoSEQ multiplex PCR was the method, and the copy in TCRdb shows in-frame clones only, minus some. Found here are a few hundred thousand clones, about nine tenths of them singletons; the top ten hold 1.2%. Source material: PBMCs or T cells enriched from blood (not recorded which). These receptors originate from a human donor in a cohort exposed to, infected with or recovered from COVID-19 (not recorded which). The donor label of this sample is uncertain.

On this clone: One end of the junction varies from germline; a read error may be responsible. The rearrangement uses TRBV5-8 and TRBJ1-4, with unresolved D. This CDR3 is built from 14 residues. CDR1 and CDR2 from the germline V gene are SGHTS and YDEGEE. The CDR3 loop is CASSPRRAGGRRIF. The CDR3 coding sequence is TGTGCCAGCAGCCCGAGAAGGGCGGGTGGCAGGAGGATTTTT. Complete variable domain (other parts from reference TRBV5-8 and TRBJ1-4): EAGVTQSPTHLIKTRGQQATLRCSPISGHTSVYWYQQALGLGLQFLLWYDEGEERNRGNFPPRFSGRQFPNYSSELNVNALELEDSALYLCASSPRRAGGRRIFGSGTQLSVL.

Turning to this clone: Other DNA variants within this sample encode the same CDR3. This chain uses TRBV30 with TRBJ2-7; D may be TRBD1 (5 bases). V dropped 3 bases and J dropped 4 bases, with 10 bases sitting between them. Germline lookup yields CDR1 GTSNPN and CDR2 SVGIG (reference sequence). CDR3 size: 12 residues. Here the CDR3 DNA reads TGTGCCTGGAGCCGTCAGGGTTACGAGCAGTACTTC. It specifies CAWSRQGYEQYF.

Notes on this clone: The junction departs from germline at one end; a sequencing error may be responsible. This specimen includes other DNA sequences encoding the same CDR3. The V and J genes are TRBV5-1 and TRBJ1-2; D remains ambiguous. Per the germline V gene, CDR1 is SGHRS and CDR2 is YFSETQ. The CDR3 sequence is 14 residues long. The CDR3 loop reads CASSLGSFYYGYTF. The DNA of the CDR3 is TGCGCCAGTAGCTTGGGCAGTTTTTACTATGGCTACACCTTC.

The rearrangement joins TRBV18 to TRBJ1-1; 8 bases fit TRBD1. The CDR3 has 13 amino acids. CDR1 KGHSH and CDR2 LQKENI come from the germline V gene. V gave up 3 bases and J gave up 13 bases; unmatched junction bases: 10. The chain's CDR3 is CASSPNGGQGDFF. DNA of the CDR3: TGTGCCAGCTCACCTAACGGCGGACAGGGTGATTTCTTT.

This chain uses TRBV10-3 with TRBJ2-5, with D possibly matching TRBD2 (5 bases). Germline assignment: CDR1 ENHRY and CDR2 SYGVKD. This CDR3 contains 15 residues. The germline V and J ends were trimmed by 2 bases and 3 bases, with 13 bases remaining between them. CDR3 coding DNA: TGTGCCATCAGTGAGAACAGCGGAGTCGAAGAGACCCAGTACTTC. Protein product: CAISENSGVEETQYF.

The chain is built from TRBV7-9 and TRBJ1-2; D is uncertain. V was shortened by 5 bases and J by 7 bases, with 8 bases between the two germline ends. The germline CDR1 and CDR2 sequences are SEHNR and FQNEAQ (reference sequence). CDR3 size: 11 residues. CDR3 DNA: TGTGCCAGCAGCGCCACGGGTGGCTACACCTTC. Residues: CASSATGGYTF.

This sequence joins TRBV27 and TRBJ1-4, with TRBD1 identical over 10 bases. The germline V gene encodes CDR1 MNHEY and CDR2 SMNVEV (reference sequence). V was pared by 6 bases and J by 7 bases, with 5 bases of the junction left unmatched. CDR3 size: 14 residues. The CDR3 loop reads CASRTGTGAEKLFF. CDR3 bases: TGTGCCAGCAGGACCGGGACAGGGGCTGAAAAACTGTTTTTT.

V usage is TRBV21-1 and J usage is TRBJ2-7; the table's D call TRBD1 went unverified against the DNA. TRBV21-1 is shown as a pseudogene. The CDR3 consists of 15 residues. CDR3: CASSKDNNQSYEQYF. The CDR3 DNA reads TGTGCCAGCAGCAAAGATAACAACCAGTCCTACGAGCAGTACTTC.

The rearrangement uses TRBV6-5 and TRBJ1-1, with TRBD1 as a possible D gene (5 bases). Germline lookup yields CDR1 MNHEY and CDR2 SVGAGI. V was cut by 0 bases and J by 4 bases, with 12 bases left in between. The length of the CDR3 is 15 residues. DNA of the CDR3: TGTGCCAGCAGTTACTCGTATACAGGCGGCACTGAAGCTTTCTTT. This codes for CASSYSYTGGTEAFF.

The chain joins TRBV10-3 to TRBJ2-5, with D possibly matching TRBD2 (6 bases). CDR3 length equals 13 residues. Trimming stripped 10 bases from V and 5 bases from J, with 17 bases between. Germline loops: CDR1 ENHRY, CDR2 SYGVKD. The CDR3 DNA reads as TGTGCCACCCACGGGGGAGGTCCGGAGACCCAGTACTTC. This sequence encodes CATHGGGPETQYF.

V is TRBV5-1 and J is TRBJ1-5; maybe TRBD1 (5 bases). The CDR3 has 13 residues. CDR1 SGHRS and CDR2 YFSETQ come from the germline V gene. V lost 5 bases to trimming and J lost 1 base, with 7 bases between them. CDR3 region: CASRQESNQPQHF. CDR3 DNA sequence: TGCGCCAGCAGACAGGAAAGCAATCAGCCCCAGCATTTT.

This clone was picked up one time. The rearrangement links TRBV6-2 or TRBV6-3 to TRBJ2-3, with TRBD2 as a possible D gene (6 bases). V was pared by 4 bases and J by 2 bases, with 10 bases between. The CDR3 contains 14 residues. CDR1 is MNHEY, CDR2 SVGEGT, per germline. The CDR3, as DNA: TGTGCCAGCAGTTTCGAGCGGGCCACAGATACGCAGTATTTT. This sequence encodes CASSFERATDTQYF.

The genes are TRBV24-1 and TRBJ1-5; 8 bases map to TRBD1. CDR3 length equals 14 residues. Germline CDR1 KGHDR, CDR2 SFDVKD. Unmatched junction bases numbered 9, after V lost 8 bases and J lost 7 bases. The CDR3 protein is CATILDRVDQPQHF. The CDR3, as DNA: TGTGCCACCATTTTGGACAGGGTAGACCAGCCCCAGCATTTT.

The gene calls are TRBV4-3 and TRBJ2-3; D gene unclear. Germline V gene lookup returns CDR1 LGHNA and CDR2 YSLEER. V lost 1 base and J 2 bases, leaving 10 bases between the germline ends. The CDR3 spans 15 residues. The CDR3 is CASSQGSTNTDTQYF. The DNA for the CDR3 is TGCGCCAGCAGCCAAGGAAGCACGAACACAGATACGCAGTATTTT.

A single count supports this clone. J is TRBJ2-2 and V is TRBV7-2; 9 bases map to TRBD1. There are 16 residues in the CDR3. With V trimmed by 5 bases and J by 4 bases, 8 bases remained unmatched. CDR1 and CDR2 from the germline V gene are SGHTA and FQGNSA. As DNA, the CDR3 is TGTGCCAGCAGCCGTGGGGACAGGGTCCCCACCGGGGAGCTGTTTTTT. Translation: CASSRGDRVPTGELFF.

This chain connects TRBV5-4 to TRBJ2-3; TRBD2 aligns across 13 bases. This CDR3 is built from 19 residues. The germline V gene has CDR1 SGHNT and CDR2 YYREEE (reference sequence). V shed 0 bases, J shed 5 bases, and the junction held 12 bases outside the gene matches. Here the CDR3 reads CASSLEDTSGGARIDTQYF. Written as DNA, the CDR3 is TGTGCCAGCAGCTTGGAGGACACTAGCGGGGGGGCAAGGATAGATACGCAGTATTTT.